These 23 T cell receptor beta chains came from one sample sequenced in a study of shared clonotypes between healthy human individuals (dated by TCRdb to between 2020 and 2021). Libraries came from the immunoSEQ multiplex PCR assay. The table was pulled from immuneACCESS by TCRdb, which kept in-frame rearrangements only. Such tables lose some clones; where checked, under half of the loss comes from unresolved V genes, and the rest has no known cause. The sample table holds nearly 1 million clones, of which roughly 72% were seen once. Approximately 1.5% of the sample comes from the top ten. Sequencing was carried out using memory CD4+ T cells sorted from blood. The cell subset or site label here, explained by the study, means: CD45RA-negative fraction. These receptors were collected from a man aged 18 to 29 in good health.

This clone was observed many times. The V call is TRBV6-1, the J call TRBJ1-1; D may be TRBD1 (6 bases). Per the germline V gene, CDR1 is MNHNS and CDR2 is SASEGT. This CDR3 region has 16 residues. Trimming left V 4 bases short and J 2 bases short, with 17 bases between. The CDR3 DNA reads TGTGCCAGCAGTGCGGTAACAACAGGGTTAAACACTGAAGCTTTCTTT. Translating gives CASSAVTTGLNTEAFF.

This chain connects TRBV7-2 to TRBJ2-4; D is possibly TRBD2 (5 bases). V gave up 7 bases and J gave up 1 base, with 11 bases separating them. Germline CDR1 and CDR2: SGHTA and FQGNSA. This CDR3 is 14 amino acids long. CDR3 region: CASNTPGAKNIQYF. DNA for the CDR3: TGTGCCAGCAACACCCCGGGGGCCAAAAACATTCAGTACTTC.

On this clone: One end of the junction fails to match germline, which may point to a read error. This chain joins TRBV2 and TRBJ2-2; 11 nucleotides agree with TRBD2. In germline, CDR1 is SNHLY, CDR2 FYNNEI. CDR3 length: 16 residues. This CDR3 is CATSSTSGATTGELFF. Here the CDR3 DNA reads TGTGCCACCAGTTCGACTAGCGGGGCTACCACCGGGGAGCTGTTTTTT.

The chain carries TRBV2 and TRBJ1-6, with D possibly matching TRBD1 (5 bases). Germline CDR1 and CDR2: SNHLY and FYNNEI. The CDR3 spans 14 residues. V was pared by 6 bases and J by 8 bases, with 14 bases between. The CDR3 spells CASRGEAGDSPLHF. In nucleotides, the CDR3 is TGTGCCAGCAGAGGGGAAGCGGGGGATTCACCCCTCCACTTT.

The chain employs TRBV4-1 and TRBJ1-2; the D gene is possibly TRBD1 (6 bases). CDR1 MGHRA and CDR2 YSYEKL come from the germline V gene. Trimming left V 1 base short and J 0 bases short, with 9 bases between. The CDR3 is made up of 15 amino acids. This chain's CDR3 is CASSQGQATNYGYTF. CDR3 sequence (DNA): TGCGCCAGCAGCCAAGGACAGGCAACTAACTATGGCTACACCTTC.

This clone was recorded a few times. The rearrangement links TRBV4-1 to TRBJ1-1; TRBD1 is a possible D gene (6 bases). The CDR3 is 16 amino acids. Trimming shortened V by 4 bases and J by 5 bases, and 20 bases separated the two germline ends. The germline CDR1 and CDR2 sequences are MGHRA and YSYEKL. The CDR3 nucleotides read TGCGCCAGCAGCCCCTCACCCACAGGGATCGGGACTGAAGCTTTCTTT. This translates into CASSPSPTGIGTEAFF.

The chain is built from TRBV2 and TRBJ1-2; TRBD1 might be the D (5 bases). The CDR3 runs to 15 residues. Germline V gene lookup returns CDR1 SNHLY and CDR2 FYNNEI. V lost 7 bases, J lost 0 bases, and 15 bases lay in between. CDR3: CASKGEVPANYGYTF. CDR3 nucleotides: TGTGCCAGCAAAGGGGAGGTCCCAGCTAACTATGGCTACACCTTC.

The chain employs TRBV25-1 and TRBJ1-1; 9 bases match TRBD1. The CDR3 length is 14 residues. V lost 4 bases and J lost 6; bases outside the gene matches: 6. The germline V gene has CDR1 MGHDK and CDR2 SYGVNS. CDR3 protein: CASSGDRATSEAFF. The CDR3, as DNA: TGTGCCAGCAGTGGGGACAGGGCGACCTCTGAAGCTTTCTTT.

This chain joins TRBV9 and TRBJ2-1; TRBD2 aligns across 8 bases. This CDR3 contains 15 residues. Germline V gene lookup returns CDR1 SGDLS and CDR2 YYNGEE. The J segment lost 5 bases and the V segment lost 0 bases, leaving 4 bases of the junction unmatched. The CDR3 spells CASSVDGREDNEQFF. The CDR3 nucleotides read TGTGCCAGCAGCGTAGACGGGCGGGAGGACAATGAGCAGTTCTTC.

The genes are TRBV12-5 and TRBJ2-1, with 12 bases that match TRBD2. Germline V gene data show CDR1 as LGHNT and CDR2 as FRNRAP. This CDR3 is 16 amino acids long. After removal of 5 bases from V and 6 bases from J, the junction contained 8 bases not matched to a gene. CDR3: CASGIYLAGGPNEQFF. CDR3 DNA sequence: TGTGCTAGTGGTATATACCTAGCGGGAGGGCCCAATGAGCAGTTCTTC.

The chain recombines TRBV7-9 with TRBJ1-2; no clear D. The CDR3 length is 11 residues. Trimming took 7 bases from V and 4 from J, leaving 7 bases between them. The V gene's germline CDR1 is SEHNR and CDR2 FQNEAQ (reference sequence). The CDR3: CASNLFYGYTF. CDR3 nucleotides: TGTGCCAGCAACCTGTTCTATGGCTACACCTTC. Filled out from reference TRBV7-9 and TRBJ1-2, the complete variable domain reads DTGVSQNPRHKITKRGQNVTFRCDPISEHNRLYWYRQTLGQGPEFLTYFQNEAQLEKSRLLSDRFSAERPKGSFSTLEIQRTEQGDSAMYLCASNLFYGYTFGSGTRLTVV.

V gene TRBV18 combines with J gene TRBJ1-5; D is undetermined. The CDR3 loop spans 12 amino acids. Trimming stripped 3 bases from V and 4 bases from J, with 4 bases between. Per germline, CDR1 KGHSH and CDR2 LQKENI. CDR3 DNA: TGTGCCAGCTCACCCGAAAATCAGCCCCAGCATTTT. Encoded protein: CASSPENQPQHF.

The CDR3 region has the DNA TGTGCCAGCAGCCTTGGACAGGGGTACGATACGCAGTATTTT. Translation: CASSLGQGYDTQYF. The chain is built from TRBV11-3 and TRBJ2-3; 9 bases map to TRBD1. In germline, CDR1 is SGHNT, CDR2 YENEEA. CDR3 length: 14 residues. Trimming cost V 5 bases and J 6 bases; bases outside gene matches: 6.

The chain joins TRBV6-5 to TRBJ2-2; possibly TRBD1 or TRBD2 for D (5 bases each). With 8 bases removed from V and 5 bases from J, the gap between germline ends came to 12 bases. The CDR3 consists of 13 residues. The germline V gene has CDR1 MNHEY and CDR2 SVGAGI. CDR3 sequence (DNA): TGTGCCAGCGGGACGGCGAGTACCGGGGAGCTGTTTTTT. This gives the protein CASGTASTGELFF.

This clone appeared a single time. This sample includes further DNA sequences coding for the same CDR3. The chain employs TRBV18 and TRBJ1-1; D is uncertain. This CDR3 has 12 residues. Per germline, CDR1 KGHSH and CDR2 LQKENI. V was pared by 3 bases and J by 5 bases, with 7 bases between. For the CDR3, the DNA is TGTGCCAGCTCACCTTTAGGGACTGAAGCTTTCTTT. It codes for CASSPLGTEAFF.

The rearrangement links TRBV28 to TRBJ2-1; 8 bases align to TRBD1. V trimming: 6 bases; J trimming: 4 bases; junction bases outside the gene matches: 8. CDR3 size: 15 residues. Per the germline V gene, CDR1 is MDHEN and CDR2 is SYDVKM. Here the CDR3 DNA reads TGTGCCAGCAGGGCAGGGGGCGCTCTGTACAATGAGCAGTTCTTC. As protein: CASRAGGALYNEQFF.

For the CDR3, the DNA is TGTGCCAGCAGTGACAGGGGCCAGTCCAATCAGCCCCAGCATTTT. This sequence encodes CASSDRGQSNQPQHF. The chain recombines TRBV6-1 with TRBJ1-5, with a tentative D call TRBD1 (6 bases). The V gene's germline CDR1 is MNHNS and CDR2 SASEGT. V was clipped by 3 bases and J by 3 bases, with 12 bases between them. The CDR3 totals 15 residues.

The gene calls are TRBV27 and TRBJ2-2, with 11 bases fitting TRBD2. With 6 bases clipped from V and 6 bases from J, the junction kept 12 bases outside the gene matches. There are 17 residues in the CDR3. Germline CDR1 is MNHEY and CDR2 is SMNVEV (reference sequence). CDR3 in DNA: TGTGCCAGCAGCCCCAAGGGGCTAGCGGGAGGAGCCGGGGAGCTGTTTTTT. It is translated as CASSPKGLAGGAGELFF.

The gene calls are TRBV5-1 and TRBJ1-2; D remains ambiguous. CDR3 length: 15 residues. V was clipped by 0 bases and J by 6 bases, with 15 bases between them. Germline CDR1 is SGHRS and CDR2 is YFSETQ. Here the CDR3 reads CASSLVGDGGNGYTF. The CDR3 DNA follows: TGCGCCAGCAGCTTGGTGGGTGATGGAGGGAATGGCTACACCTTC.

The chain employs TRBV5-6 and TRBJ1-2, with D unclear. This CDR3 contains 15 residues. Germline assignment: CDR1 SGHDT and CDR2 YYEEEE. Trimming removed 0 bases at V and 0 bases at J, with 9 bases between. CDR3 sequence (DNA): TGTGCCAGCAGCTTGGTGAAAATAGCTAACTATGGCTACACCTTC. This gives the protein CASSLVKIANYGYTF. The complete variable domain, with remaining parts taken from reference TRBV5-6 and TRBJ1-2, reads DAGVTQSPTHLIKTRGQQVTLRCSPKSGHDTVSWYQQALGQGPQFIFQYYEEEERQRGNFPDRFSGHQFPNYSSELNVNALLLGDSALYLCASSLVKIANYGYTFGSGTRLTVV.

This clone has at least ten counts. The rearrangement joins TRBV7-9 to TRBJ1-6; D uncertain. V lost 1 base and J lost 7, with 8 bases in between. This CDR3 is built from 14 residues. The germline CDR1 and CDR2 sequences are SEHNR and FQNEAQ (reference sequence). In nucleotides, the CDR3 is TGTGCCAGCAGCTTAGGCAAATCGAATTCACCCCTCCACTTT. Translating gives CASSLGKSNSPLHF.

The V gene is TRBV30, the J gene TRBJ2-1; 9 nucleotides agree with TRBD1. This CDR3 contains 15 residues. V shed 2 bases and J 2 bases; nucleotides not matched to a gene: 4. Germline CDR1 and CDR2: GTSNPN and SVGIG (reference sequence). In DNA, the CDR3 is TGTGCCTGGAGTCTGGGGACAGGGACCTACAATGAGCAGTTCTTC. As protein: CAWSLGTGTYNEQFF.

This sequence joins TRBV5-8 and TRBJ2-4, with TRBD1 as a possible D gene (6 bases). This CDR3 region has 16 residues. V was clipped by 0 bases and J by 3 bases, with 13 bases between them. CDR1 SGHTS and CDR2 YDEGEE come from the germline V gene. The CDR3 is CASSLGTGRGKNIQYF. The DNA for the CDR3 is TGTGCCAGCAGCTTGGGAACAGGGAGAGGCAAAAACATTCAGTACTTC. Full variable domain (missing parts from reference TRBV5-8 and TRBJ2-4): EAGVTQSPTHLIKTRGQQATLRCSPISGHTSVYWYQQALGLGLQFLLWYDEGEERNRGNFPPRFSGRQFPNYSSELNVNALELEDSALYLCASSLGTGRGKNIQYFGAGTRLSVL.